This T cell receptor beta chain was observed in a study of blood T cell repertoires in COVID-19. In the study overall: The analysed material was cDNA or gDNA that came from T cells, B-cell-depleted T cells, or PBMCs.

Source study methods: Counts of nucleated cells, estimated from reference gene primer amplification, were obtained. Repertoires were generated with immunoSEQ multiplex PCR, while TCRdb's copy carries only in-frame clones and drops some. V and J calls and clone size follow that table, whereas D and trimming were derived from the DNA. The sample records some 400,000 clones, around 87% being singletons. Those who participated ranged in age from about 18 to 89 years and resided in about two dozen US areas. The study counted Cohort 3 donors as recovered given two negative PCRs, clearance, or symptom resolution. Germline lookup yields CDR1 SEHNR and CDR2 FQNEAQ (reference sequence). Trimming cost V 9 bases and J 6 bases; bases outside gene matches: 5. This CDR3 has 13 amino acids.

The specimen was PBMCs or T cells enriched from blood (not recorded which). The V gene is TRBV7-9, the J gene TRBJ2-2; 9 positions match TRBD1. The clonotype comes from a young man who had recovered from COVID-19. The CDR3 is CARDRGSAGELFF. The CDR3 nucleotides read TGTGCCAGGGACAGGGGTTCGGCCGGGGAGCTGTTTTTT.